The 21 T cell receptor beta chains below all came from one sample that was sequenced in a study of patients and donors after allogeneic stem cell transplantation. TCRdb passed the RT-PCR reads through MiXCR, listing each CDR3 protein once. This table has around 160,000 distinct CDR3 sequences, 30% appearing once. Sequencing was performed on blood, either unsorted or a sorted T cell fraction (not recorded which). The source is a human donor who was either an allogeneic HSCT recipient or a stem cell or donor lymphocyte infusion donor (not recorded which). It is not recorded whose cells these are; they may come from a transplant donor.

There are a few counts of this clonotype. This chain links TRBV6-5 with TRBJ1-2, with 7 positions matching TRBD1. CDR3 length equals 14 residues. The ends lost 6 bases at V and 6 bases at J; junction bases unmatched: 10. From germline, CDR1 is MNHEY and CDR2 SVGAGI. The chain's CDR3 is CASRTPQGIHGYTF. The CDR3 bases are TGTGCCAGCAGGACACCACAGGGGATCCATGGCTACACCTTC.

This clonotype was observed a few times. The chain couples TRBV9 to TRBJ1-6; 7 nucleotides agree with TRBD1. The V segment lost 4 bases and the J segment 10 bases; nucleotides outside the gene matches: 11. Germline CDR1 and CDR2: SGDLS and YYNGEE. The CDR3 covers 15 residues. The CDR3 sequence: CASSLTTGDSSPLHF. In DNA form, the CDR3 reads TGTGCCAGCAGCCTAACAACAGGGGATAGCTCACCCCTCCACTTT.

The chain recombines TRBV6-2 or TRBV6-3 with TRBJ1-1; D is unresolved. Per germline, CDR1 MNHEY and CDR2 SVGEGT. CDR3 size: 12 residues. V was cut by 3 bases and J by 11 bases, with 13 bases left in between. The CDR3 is CASSYTLLLAFF. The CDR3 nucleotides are TGTGCCAGCAGTTATACCCTCTTGCTTGCTTTCTTT.

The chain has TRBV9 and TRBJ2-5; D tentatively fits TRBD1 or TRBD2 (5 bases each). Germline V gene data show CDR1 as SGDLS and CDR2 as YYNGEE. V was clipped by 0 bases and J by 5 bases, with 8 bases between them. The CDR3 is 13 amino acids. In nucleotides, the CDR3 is TGTGCCAGCAGCGTAGAGGGGACCGAGACCCAGTACTTC. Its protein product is CASSVEGTETQYF.

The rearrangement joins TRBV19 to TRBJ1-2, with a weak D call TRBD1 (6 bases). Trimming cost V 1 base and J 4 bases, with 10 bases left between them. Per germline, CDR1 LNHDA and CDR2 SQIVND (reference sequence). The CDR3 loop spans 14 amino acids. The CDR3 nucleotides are TGTGCCAGTAGTATAGGGGGGCCGGGCTATGGCTACACCTTC. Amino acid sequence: CASSIGGPGYGYTF.

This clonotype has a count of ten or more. CDR3 protein: CASSLRYRGLNYGYTF. Written as DNA, the CDR3 is TGTGCCAGCAGCTTACGATACAGGGGGCTCAACTATGGCTACACCTTC. The chain combines TRBV5-5 with TRBJ1-2, with TRBD1 matching 9 bases. This CDR3 region has 16 residues. V gave up 2 bases and J gave up 2 bases; unmatched junction bases: 7. CDR1 and CDR2 from the germline V gene are SGHKS and YYEKEE (reference sequence).

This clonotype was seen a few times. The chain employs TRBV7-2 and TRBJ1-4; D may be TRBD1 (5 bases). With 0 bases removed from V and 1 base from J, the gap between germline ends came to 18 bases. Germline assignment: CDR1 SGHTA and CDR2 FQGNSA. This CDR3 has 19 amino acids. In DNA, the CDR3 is TGTGCCAGCAGCTTAGCTCTGTGGGCTGAGGGGCAAACTAATGAAAAACTGTTTTTT. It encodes CASSLALWAEGQTNEKLFF.

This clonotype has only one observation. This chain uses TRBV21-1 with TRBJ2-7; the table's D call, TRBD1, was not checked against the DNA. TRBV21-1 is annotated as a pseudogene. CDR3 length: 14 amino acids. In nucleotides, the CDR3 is TGTGCCAGCAGCATGGGGCGGGCCGCCTACGAGCAGTACTTC. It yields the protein CASSMGRAAYEQYF.

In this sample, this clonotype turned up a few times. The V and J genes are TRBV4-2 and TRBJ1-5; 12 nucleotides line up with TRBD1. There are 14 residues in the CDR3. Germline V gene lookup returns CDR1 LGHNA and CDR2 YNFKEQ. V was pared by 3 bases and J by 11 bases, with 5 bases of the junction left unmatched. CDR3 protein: CASSHGTGGKAQHF. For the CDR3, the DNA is TGTGCCAGCAGCCACGGGACAGGGGGCAAGGCCCAGCATTTT.

The CDR3 nucleotides read TGTGCCAGCAGCTACTTAGCCCGGGACACCGGGGAGCTGTTTTTT. The encoded protein is CASSYLARDTGELFF. The chain joins TRBV12-3 or TRBV12-4 to TRBJ2-2; D unresolved. This CDR3 comprises 15 residues. Trimming pared 6 bases from V and 3 bases from J, leaving 14 bases between.

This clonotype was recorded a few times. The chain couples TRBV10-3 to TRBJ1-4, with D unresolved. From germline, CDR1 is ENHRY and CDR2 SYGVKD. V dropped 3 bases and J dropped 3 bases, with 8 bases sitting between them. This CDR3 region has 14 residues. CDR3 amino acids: CAISDGEANEKLFF. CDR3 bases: TGTGCCATCAGTGATGGGGAGGCTAATGAAAAACTGTTTTTT.

In DNA, the CDR3 is TGTGCCAGCAGTTACTCGCCAGGGACCCAAGAGACCCAGTACTTC. Translation gives CASSYSPGTQETQYF. The chain uses TRBV6-6 and TRBJ2-5; D is perhaps TRBD1 or TRBD2 (5 bases each). Trimming stripped 0 bases from V and 1 base from J, with 9 bases between. CDR1 and CDR2 (germline): MNHNY, SVGAGI (reference sequence). CDR3 size: 15 residues.

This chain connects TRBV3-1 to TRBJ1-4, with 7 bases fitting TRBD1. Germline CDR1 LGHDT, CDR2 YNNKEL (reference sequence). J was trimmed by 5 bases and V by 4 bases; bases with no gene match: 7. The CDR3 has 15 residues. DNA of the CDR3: TGTGCCAGCAGCCCCCGACAGGGCCTGAATGAAAAACTGTTTTTT. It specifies CASSPRQGLNEKLFF. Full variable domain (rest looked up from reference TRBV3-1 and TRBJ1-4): DTAVSQTPKYLVTQMGNDKSIKCEQNLGHDTMYWYKQDSKKFLKIMFSYNNKELIINETVPNRFSPKSPDKAHLNLHINSLELGDSAVYFCASSPRQGLNEKLFFGSGTQLSVL.

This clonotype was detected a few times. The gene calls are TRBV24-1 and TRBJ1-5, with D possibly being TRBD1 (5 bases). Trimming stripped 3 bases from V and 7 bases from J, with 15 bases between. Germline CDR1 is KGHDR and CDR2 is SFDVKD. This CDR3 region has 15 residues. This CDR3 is CATSDPGTPTQPQHF. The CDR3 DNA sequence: TGTGCCACCAGTGATCCCGGGACCCCCACGCAGCCCCAGCATTTT.

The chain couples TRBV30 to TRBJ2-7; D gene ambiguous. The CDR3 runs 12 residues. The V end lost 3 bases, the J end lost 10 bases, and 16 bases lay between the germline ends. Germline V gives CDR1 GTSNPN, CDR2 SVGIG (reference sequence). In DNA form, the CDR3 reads TGTGCCTGGAGCCCCAGCCCTTTTATCCAGTACTTC. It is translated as CAWSPSPFIQYF.

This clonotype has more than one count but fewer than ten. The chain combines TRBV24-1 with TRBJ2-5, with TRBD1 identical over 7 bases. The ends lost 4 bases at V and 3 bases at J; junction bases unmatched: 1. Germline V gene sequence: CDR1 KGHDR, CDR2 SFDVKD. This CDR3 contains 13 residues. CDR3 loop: CATSDRGKETQYF. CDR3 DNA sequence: TGTGCCACCAGTGACAGGGGGAAAGAGACCCAGTACTTC.

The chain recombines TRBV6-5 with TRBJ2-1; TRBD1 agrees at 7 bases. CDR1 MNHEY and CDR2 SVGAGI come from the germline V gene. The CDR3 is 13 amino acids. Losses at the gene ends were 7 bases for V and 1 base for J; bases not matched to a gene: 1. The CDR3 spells CASTRGSYNEQFF. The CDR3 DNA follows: TGTGCCAGCACCAGGGGGTCCTACAATGAGCAGTTCTTC.

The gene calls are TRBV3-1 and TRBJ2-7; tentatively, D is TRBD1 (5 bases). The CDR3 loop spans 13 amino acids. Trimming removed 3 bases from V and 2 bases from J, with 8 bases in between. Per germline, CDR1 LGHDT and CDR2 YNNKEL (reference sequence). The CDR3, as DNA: TGTGCCAGCAGCCAGTGGACAACCTACGAGCAGTACTTC. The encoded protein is CASSQWTTYEQYF.

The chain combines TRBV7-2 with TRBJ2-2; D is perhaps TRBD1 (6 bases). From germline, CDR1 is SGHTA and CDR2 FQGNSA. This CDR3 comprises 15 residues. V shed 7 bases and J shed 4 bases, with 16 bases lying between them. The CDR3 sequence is CASTWGRVTTGELFF. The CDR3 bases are TGTGCCAGCACATGGGGGCGGGTTACCACCGGGGAGCTGTTTTTT.

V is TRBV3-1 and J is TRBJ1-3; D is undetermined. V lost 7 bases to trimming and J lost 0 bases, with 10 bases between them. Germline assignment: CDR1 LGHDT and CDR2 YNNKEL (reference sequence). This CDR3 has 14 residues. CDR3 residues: CASILSGSGNTIYF. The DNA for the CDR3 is TGTGCCAGCATACTAAGCGGCTCTGGAAACACCATATATTTT.

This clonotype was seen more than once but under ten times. This chain's CDR3 is CSVAGRFNEKLFF. DNA of the CDR3: TGCAGCGTTGCGGGTAGATTTAATGAAAAACTGTTTTTT. V and J are TRBV29-1 and TRBJ1-4; D call uncertain. CDR1 SQVTM and CDR2 ANQGSEA come from the germline V gene. The CDR3 has 13 amino acids. The V end lost 4 bases, the J end lost 4 bases, and 10 bases lay between the germline ends.